Each of the 3 T cell receptor beta chains below was sequenced from the same sample in a study of Ad26.COV2.S vaccination and SARS-CoV-2 variants. The assay was immunoSEQ multiplex PCR, and TCRdb's table has in-frame clones only and misses some. The sample has fewer than 400,000 clones, 89% seen once. The treatment denotes: approximately 18 received Ad26.COV2.S at low or high dose, single or two shots; about 5 received placebo; per-sample allocation not given. Material that was analyzed had been drawn on day 63 after the first vaccine or placebo injection. Specimen: peripheral blood, collected in a trial of Ad26.COV2.S vaccine versus placebo. Receptors were obtained from a person between 18 and 65 years old who received the Ad26.COV2.S COVID-19 vaccine or a placebo.

J is TRBJ2-6 and V is TRBV7-9, with TRBD1 matching 8 bases. Germline CDR1 reads SEHNR; CDR2 reads FQNEAQ (reference sequence). The CDR3 spans 19 residues. Trimming cost V 6 bases and J 0 bases; bases outside gene matches: 13. The CDR3 region is CASRPQGAPGASGANVLTF. As DNA, the CDR3 is TGTGCCAGCAGACCCCAGGGGGCGCCCGGAGCCTCTGGGGCCAACGTCCTGACTTTC.

J is TRBJ2-3 and V is TRBV5-4, with D maybe TRBD2 (6 bases). Germline CDR1 is SGHNT and CDR2 is YYREEE (reference sequence). The CDR3 loop spans 15 amino acids. Trimming pared 5 bases from V and 4 bases from J, leaving 17 bases between. The CDR3 DNA is TGTGCCAGCAGGAAAGGCGGGACCCCCCCAGATACGCAGTATTTT. It specifies CASRKGGTPPDTQYF.

This chain connects TRBV11-3 to TRBJ2-7, with D perhaps TRBD1 (5 bases). Deletions cut 1 base from V and 0 bases from J, with 7 bases between. The CDR3 is 14 amino acids. CDR1 is SGHNT, CDR2 YENEEA, per germline. The CDR3 DNA reads TGTGCCAGCAGCTTAGTACAGGCCTCCTACGAGCAGTACTTC. Amino acid sequence: CASSLVQASYEQYF.